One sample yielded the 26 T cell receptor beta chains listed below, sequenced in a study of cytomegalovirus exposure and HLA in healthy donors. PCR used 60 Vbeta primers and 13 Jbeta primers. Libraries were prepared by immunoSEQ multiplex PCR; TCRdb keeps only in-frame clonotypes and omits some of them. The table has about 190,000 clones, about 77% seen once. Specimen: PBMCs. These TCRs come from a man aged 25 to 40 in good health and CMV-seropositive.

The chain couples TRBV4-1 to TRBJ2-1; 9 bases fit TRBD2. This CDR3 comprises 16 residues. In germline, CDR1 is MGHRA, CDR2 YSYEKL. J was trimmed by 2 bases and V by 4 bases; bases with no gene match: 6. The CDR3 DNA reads TGCGCCAGCAGCCCTCACTCTAGCGGGGCCTACAATGAGCAGTTCTTC. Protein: CASSPHSSGAYNEQFF.

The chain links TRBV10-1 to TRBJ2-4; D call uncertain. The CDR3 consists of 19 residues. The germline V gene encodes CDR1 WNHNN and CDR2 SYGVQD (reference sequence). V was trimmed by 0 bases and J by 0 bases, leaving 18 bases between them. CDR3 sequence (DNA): TGCGCCAGCAGTGAGTCGATAAGTAACAGCCTGTTAGCCAAAAACATTCAGTACTTC. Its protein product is CASSESISNSLLAKNIQYF.

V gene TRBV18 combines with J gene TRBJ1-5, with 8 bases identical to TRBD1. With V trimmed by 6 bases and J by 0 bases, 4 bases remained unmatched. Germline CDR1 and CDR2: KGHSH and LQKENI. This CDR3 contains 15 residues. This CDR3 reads CASSQGQVSNQPQHF. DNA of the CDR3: TGTGCCAGCTCTCAGGGACAGGTTAGCAATCAGCCCCAGCATTTT.

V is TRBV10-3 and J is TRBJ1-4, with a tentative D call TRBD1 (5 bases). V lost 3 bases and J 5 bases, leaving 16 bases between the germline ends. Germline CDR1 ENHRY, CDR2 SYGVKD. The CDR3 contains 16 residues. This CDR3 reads CAISDAGDPGNEKLFF. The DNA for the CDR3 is TGTGCCATCAGTGACGCGGGGGATCCGGGCAATGAAAAACTGTTTTTT.

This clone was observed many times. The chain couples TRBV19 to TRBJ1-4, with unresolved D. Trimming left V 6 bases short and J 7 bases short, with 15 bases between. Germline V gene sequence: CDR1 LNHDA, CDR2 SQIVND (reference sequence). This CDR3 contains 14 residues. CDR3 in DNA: TGTGCCAGTAGCCTCGGAGGATTAAGTGAAAAACTGTTTTTT. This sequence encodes CASSLGGLSEKLFF.

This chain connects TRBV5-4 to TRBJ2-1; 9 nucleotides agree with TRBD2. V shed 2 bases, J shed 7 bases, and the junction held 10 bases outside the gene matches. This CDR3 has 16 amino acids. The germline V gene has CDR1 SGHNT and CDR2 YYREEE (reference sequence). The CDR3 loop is CASSLGGRARNNEQFF. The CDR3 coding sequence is TGTGCCAGCAGCTTAGGCGGGAGGGCCCGGAATAATGAGCAGTTCTTC.

The CDR3 sequence is CAWRSGPGNTIYF. For the CDR3, the DNA is TGTGCCTGGAGGAGCGGTCCTGGAAACACCATATATTTT. The chain has TRBV30 and TRBJ1-3; D is ambiguous. This CDR3 spans 13 amino acids. Trimming took off 3 bases at V and 2 bases at J, with 8 bases between the two ends. Germline CDR1 and CDR2: GTSNPN and SVGIG (reference sequence).

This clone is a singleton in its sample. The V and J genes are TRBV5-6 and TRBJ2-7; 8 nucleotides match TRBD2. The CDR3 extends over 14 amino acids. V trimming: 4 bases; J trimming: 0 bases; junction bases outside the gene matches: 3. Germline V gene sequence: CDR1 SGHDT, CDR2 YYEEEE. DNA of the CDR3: TGTGCCAGCAGCACAAGCGGGGGCTCCTACGAGCAGTACTTC. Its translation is CASSTSGGSYEQYF.

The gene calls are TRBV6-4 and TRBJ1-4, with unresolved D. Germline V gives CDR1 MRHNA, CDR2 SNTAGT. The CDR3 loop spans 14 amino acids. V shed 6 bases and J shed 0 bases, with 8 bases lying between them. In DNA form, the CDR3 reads TGTGCCAGCAGAGGACTTGCAACTAATGAAAAACTGTTTTTT. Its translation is CASRGLATNEKLFF.

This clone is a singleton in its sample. CDR3 coding DNA: TGTGCCATCAGTAAGGACAGACCCGTCTCGGGAAACACCATATATTTT. It yields the protein CAISKDRPVSGNTIYF. The rearrangement links TRBV10-3 to TRBJ1-3, with D possibly being TRBD1 (6 bases). This CDR3 contains 16 residues. The germline gives CDR1 ENHRY, CDR2 SYGVKD. V was trimmed by 5 bases and J by 4 bases, leaving 18 bases between them.

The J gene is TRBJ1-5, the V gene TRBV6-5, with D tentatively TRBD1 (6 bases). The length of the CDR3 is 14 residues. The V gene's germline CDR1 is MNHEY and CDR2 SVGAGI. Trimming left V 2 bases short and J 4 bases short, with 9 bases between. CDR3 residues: CASSYRGGNQPQHF. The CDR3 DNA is TGTGCCAGCAGTTACAGGGGGGGGAATCAGCCCCAGCATTTT.

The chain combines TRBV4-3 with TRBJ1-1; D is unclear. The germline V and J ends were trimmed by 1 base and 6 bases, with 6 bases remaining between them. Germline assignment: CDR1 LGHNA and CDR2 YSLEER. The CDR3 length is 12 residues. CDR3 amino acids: CASSQGSAEAFF. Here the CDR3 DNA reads TGCGCCAGCAGCCAAGGTTCGGCTGAAGCTTTCTTT.

As DNA, the CDR3 is TGTGCCTGGGGTAAGGACAGGGGGGACACTGAAGCTTTCTTT. It specifies CAWGKDRGDTEAFF. The chain recombines TRBV30 with TRBJ1-1; 10 positions agree with TRBD1. J was trimmed by 3 bases and V by 5 bases; bases with no gene match: 6. Germline CDR1 is GTSNPN and CDR2 is SVGIG (reference sequence). The length of the CDR3 is 14 residues. Variable domain in full (rest from reference TRBV30 and TRBJ1-1): SQTIHQWPATLVQPVGSPLSLECTVEGTSNPNLYWYRQAAGRGLQLLFYSVGIGQISSEVPQNLSASRPQDRQFILSSKKLLLSDSGFYLCAWGKDRGDTEAFFGQGTRLTVV.

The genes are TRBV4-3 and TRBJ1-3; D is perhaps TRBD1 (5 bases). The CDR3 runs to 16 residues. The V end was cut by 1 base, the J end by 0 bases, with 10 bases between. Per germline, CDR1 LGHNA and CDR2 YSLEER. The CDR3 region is CASSQVSGGSGNTIYF. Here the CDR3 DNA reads TGCGCCAGCAGCCAAGTCTCGGGGGGCTCTGGAAACACCATATATTTT.

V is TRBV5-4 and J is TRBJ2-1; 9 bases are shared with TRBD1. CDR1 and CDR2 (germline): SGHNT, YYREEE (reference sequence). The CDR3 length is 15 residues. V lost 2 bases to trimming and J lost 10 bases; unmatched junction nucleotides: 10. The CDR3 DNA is TGTGCCAGCAGCTTAACAGGGGGCGCATTCAACGAGCAGTTCTTC. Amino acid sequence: CASSLTGGAFNEQFF.

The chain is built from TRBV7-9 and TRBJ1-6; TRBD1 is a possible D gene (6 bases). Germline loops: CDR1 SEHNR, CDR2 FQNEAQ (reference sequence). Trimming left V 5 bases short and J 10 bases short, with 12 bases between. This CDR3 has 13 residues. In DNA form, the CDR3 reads TGTGCCAGCAGCGTACGACAGGTGTCACCCCTCCACTTT. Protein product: CASSVRQVSPLHF.

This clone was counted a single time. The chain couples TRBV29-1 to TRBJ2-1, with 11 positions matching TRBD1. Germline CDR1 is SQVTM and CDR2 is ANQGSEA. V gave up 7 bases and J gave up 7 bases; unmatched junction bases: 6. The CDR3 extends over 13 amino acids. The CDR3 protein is CSAGDRGFNEQFF. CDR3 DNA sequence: TGCAGCGCGGGGGACAGGGGGTTTAATGAGCAGTTCTTC.

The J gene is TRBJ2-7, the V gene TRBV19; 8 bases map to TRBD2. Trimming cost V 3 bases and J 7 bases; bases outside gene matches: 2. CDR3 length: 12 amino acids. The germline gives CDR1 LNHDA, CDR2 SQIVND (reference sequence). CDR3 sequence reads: CASSILAGEQYF. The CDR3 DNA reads TGTGCCAGTAGTATTCTAGCGGGTGAGCAGTACTTC.

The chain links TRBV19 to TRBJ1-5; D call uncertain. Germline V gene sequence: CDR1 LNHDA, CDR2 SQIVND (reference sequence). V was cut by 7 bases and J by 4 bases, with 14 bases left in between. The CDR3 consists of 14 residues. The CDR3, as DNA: TGTGCCAGTAATCTAGGCTTTGTGAATCAGCCCCAGCATTTT. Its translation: CASNLGFVNQPQHF.

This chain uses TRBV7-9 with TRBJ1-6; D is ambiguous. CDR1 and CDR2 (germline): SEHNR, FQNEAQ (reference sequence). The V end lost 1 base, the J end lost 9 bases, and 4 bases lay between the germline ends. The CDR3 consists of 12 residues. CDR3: CASSLVSSPLHF. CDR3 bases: TGTGCCAGCAGCTTAGTCTCTTCACCCCTCCACTTT. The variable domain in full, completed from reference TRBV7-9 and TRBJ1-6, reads DTGVSQNPRHKITKRGQNVTFRCDPISEHNRLYWYRQTLGQGPEFLTYFQNEAQLEKSRLLSDRFSAERPKGSFSTLEIQRTEQGDSAMYLCASSLVSSPLHFGNGTRLTVT.

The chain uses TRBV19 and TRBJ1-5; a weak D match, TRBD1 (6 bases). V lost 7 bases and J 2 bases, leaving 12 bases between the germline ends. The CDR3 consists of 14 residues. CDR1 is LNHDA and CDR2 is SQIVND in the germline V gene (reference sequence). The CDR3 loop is CASKKDSGNQPQHF. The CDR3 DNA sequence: TGTGCCAGTAAAAAGGACAGTGGCAATCAGCCCCAGCATTTT.

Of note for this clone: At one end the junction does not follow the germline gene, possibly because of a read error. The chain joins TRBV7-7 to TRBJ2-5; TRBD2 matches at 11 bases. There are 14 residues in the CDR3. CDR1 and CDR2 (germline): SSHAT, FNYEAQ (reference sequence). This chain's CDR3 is CASSSSGGSETQYF. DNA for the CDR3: TGTGCTAGCAGCTCTAGCGGGGGGTCAGAGACCCAGTACTTC.

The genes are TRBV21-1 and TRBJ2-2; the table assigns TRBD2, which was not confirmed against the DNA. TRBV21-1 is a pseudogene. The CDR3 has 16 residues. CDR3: CASSIPGRANTGELFF. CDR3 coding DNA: TGTGCCAGCAGCATTCCCGGGAGGGCGAACACCGGGGAGCTGTTTTTT.

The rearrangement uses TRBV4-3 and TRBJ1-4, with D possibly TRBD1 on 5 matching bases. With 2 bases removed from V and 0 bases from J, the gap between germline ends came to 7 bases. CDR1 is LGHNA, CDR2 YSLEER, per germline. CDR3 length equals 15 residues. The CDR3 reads CASSQTGTTNEKLFF. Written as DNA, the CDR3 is TGCGCCAGCAGCCAAACAGGTACAACTAATGAAAAACTGTTTTTT.

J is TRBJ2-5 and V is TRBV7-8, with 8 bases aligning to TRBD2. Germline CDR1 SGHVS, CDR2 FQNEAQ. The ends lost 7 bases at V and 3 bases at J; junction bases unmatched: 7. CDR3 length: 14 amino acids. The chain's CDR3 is CASKPGGGKETQYF. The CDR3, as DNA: TGTGCCAGCAAACCGGGGGGGGGCAAAGAGACCCAGTACTTC.

CDR3 in amino acids: CASRPGTSATQETQYF. CDR3 coding DNA: TGCGCCAGCAGACCAGGGACTAGCGCCACCCAAGAGACCCAGTACTTC. This chain uses TRBV5-1 with TRBJ2-5, with 10 nucleotides matching TRBD2. Trimming cost V 5 bases and J 1 base; bases outside gene matches: 8. The CDR3 is made up of 16 amino acids. Germline V CDR1 and CDR2: SGHRS, YFSETQ.